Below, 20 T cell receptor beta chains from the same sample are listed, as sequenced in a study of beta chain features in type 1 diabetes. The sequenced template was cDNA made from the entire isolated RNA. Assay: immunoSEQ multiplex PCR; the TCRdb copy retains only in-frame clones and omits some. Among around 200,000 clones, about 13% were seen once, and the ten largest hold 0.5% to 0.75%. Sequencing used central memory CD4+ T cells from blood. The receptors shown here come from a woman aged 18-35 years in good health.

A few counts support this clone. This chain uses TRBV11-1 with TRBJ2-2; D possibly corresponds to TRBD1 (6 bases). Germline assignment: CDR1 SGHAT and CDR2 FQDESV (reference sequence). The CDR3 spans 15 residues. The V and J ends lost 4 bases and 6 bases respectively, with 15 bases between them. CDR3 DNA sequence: TGTGCCAGCAGCTCACGTGAAAACAGGGCCGGGGAGCTGTTTTTT. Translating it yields CASSSRENRAGELFF.

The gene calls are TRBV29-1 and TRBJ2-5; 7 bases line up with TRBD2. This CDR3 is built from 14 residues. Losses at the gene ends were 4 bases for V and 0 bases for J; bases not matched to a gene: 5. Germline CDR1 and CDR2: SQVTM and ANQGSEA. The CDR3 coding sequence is TGCAGCGTTGTGGGGACTAACTACCAAGAGACCCAGTACTTC. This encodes CSVVGTNYQETQYF.

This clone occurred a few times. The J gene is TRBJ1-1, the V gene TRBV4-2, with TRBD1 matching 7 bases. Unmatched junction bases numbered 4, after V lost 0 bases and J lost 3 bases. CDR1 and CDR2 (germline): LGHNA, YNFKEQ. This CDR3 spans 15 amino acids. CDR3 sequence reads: CASSQDTGEYTEAFF. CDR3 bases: TGTGCCAGCAGCCAAGATACAGGGGAGTACACTGAAGCTTTCTTT.

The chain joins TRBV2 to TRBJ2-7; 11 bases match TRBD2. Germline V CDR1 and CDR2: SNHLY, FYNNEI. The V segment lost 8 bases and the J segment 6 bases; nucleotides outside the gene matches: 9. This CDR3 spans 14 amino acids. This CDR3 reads CASGGTSGVSEQYF. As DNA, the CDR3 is TGTGCCAGCGGGGGGACTAGCGGCGTTTCCGAGCAGTACTTC.

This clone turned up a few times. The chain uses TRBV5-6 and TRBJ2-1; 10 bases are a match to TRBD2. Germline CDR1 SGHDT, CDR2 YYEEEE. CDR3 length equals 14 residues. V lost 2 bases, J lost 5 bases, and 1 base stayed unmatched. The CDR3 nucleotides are TGTGCCAGCAGCTTACTAGCGGGACACAATGAGCAGTTCTTC. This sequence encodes CASSLLAGHNEQFF.

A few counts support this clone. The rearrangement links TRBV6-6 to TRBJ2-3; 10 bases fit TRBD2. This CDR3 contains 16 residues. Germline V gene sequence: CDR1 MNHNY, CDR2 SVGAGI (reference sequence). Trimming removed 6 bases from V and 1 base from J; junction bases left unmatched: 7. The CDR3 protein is CASRFLGLAGTDTQYF. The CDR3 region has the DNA TGTGCCAGCAGGTTTCTTGGACTAGCGGGCACAGATACGCAGTATTTT.

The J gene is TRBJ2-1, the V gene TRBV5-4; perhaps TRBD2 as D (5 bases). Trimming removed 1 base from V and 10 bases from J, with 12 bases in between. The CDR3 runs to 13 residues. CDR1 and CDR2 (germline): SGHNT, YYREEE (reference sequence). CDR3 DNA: TGTGCCAGCAGCTTGCCCGACTACCCCGAGCAGTTCTTC. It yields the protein CASSLPDYPEQFF. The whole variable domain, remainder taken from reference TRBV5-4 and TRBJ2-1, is ETGVTQSPTHLIKTRGQQVTLRCSSQSGHNTVSWYQQALGQGPQFIFQYYREEENGRGNFPPRFSGLQFPNYSSELNVNALELDDSALYLCASSLPDYPEQFFGPGTRLTVL.

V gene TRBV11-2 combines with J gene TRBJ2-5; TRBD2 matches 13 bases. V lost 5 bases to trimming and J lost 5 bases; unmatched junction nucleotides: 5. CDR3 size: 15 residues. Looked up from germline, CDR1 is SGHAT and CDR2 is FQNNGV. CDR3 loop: CASSRTSGRGETQYF. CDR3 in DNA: TGTGCCAGCAGCCGGACTAGCGGGAGAGGGGAGACCCAGTACTTC. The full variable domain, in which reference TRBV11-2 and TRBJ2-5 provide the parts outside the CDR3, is EAGVAQSPRYKIIEKRQSVAFWCNPISGHATLYWYQQILGQGPKLLIQFQNNGVVDDSQLPKDRFSAERLKGVDSTLKIQPAKLEDSAVYLCASSRTSGRGETQYFGPGTRLLVL.

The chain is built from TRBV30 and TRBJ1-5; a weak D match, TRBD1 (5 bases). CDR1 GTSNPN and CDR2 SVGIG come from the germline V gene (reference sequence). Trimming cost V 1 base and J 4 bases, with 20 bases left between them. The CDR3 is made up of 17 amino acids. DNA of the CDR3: TGTGCCTGGAGTGATGGGGGGTCTGCGCAGAGAAATCAGCCCCAGCATTTT. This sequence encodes CAWSDGGSAQRNQPQHF.

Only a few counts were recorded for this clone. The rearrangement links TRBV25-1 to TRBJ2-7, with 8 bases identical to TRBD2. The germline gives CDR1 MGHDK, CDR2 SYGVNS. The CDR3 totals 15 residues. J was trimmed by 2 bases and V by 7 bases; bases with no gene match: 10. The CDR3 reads CASTPEAGVPYEQYF. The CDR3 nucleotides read TGTGCCAGCACTCCCGAAGCGGGAGTACCCTACGAGCAGTACTTC.

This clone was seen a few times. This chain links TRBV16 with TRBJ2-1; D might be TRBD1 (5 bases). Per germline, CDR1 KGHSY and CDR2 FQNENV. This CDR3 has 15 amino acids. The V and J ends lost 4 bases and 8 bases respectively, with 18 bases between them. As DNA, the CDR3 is TGTGCCAGCAGCCGTGGGGCGCGAAGTTTCGATGAGCAGTTCTTC. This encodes CASSRGARSFDEQFF.

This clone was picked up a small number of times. CDR3 sequence: CASSQVGVGAAYEQYF. In DNA, the CDR3 is TGCGCCAGCAGCCAAGTGGGTGTAGGAGCTGCCTACGAGCAGTACTTC. The rearrangement links TRBV5-1 to TRBJ2-7; D call uncertain. Germline V CDR1 and CDR2: SGHRS, YFSETQ. The CDR3 runs to 16 residues. V lost 4 bases to trimming and J lost 2 bases, with 19 bases between them.

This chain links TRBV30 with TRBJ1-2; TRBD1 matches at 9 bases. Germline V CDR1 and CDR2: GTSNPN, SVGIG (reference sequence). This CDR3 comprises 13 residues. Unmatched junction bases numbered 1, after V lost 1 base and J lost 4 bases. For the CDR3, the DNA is TGTGCCTGGAGTGACAGGGGGCCCTATGGCTACACCTTC. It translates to CAWSDRGPYGYTF.

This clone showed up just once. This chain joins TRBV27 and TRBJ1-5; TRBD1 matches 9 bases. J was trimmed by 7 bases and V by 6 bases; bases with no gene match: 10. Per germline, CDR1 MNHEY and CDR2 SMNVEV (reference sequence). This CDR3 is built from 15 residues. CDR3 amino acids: CASRSGQGTGQPQHF. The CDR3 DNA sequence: TGTGCCAGCAGAAGTGGACAGGGGACAGGACAGCCCCAGCATTTT.

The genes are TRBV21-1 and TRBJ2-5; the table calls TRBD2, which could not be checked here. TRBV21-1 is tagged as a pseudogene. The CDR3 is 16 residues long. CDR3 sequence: CASSKAGLAGKSEQYF. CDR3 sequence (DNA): TGTGCCAGCAGCAAAGCTGGTCTAGCGGGAAAGTCGGAGCAGTACTTC.

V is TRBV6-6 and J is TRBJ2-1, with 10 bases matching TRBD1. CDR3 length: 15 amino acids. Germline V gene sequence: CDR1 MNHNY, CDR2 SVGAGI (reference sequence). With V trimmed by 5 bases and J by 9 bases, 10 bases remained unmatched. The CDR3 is CASSQSDRGHAEQFF. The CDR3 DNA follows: TGTGCCAGCAGTCAGTCAGACAGGGGGCACGCTGAGCAGTTCTTC.

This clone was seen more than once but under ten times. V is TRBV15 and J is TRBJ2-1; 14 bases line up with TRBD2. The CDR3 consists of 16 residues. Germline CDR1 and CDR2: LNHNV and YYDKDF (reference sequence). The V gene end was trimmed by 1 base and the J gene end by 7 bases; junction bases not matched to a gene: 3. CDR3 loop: CATSRVGTSGSNEQFF. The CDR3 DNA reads TGTGCCACCAGCAGAGTCGGGACTAGCGGGAGTAATGAGCAGTTCTTC.

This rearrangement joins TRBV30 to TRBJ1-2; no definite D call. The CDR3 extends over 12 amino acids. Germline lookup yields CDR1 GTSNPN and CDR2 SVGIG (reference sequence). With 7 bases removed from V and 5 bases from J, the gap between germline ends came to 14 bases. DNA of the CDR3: TGTGCCTCGCCCTCTGGAGGATATGGCTACACCTTC. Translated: CASPSGGYGYTF.

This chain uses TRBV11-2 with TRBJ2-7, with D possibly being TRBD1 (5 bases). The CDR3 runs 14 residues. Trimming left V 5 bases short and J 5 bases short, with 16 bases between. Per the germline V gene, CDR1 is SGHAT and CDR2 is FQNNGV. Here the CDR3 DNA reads TGTGCCAGCAGCCCCGGGTCCGTGGGGCACGAGCAGTACTTC. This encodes CASSPGSVGHEQYF.

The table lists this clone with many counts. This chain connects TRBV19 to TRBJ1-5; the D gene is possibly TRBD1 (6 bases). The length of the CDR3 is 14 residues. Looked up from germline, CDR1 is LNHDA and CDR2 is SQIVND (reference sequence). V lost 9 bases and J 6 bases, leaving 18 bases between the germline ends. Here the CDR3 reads CASEPGQMSQPQHF. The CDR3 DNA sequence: TGTGCCAGCGAGCCGGGACAAATGAGTCAGCCCCAGCATTTT.